The sequence of this T cell receptor beta chain was determined in a study of regulatory T cells in long-lasting Graves disease. This clonotype was seen ten or more times. Its antigen is undetermined. The time point denotes: newly diagnosed GD, antithyroid drugs for less than 3 months. Extracted PBMC RNA gave rise to the TCR library. Arm-PCR with iRepertoire HTBI primers amplified the CDR3 regions for these TCR beta libraries. Using its own MiXCR run on the multiplex PCR reads, TCRdb lists one record per CDR3 protein. This table holds fewer than 350,000 distinct CDR3 sequences, over 15% found once. Overall study results and limits: Graves' patients with persistent disease showed TCR diversity lower than patients newly diagnosed.

V gave up 1 base and J gave up 14 bases, with 16 bases separating them. This CDR3 region has 13 residues. The germline V gene encodes CDR1 SGHAT and CDR2 FQNNGV. The clonotype comes from a female donor with Graves disease. The V call is TRBV11-2, the J call TRBJ2-3; D is uncertain. This specimen consisted of peripheral blood mononuclear cells (PBMCs), obtained at new diagnosis, from a patient treated with antithyroid drugs. The CDR3 sequence is CASSLVPTGILYF. The CDR3 DNA reads TGTGCCAGCAGCTTAGTACCGACCGGAATTCTGTATTTT.